Below are 21 T cell receptor beta chains sequenced from a single sample in a study of T-cell reconstitution after alpha-beta-depleted transplantation in children. Unique molecular identifiers featured in how the TCRbeta library was prepared. TCRdb independently ran MiXCR on the PCR reads; one entry per CDR3 protein. There are about 230,000 distinct CDR3 sequences in the sample; approximately 9.8% occur only once, and about 4.8% lies in the top ten. The material sequenced was PBMCs from the stem cell graft donor, taken from the stem cell graft. Receptors originate from a human donor who donated a stem cell graft to a child with SCID.

This clonotype has at least ten counts. The chain joins TRBV12-3 or TRBV12-4 to TRBJ2-1; maybe TRBD2 (7 bases). Deletions cut 2 bases from V and 8 bases from J, with 10 bases between. The CDR3 has 13 residues. The CDR3 DNA reads TGTGCCAGCAGTTTATCCGGGGGGCATGAGCAGTTCTTC. This sequence encodes CASSLSGGHEQFF.

The gene calls are TRBV7-2 and TRBJ1-5, with TRBD1 matching 8 bases. CDR3 size: 15 residues. Germline loops: CDR1 SGHTA, CDR2 FQGNSA. V dropped 4 bases and J dropped 0; count of bases not matched to a gene: 2. In DNA, the CDR3 is TGTGCCAGCAGCTCAGGGGGCTATAGCAATCAGCCCCAGCATTTT. Residues: CASSSGGYSNQPQHF.

This clonotype was counted at least ten times. The gene calls are TRBV28 and TRBJ1-3, with a tentative D call TRBD1 (6 bases). The V gene lost 6 bases and the J gene lost 3 bases, with 15 bases spanning the gap. Germline assignment: CDR1 MDHEN and CDR2 SYDVKM. The length of the CDR3 is 15 residues. The CDR3 DNA follows: TGTGCCAGCAGCTCGACAGGAAGATATGGAAACACCATATATTTT. It yields the protein CASSSTGRYGNTIYF.

In its sample, this clonotype was seen many times. The rearrangement links TRBV5-1 to TRBJ2-5; tentative D call: TRBD2 (6 bases). Germline V gene data show CDR1 as SGHRS and CDR2 as YFSETQ. The V and J ends lost 2 bases and 2 bases respectively, with 19 bases between them. The CDR3 is 17 residues long. CDR3 sequence reads: CASSLTPSAGRQETQYF. CDR3 nucleotides: TGCGCCAGCAGCTTAACACCTAGCGCAGGAAGACAAGAGACCCAGTACTTC.

This clonotype was recorded many times. The J gene is TRBJ2-1, the V gene TRBV20-1; no reliable D call. CDR1 and CDR2 from the germline V gene are DFQATT and SNEGSKA (reference sequence). CDR3 length: 14 residues. V was cut by 7 bases and J by 0 bases, with 13 bases left in between. The DNA for the CDR3 is TGCAGTGGGACGGCTGAGAGCTCCTACAATGAGCAGTTCTTC. Translating gives CSGTAESSYNEQFF.

This clonotype was detected many times. This chain joins TRBV7-2 and TRBJ2-3; possible D gene TRBD2, 5 bases. Germline V gene lookup returns CDR1 SGHTA and CDR2 FQGNSA. V was cut by 5 bases and J by 4 bases, with 16 bases left in between. This CDR3 has 15 amino acids. CDR3 sequence: CASSSERARADTQYF. CDR3 nucleotides: TGTGCCAGCAGCAGCGAGAGGGCGCGCGCAGATACGCAGTATTTT.

This clonotype was counted ten times or more. V and J are TRBV7-3 and TRBJ2-1; D perhaps matches TRBD1 (6 bases). Trimming cost V 8 bases and J 0 bases, with 14 bases left between them. The CDR3 length is 15 residues. Germline V lookup: CDR1 SGHTA, CDR2 FQGTGA. This CDR3 reads CASSPDSRSYNEQFF. In DNA form, the CDR3 reads TGTGCCAGCTCTCCGGACAGCCGCTCCTACAATGAGCAGTTCTTC.

In this sample, this clonotype turned up many times. J is TRBJ2-7 and V is TRBV4-2; 8 nucleotides agree with TRBD1. There are 14 residues in the CDR3. Germline V gene data show CDR1 as LGHNA and CDR2 as YNFKEQ. The ends lost 5 bases at V and 2 bases at J; junction bases unmatched: 5. CDR3 protein: CASSFRTGPYEQYF. The CDR3, as DNA: TGTGCCAGCAGCTTTCGGACAGGGCCCTACGAGCAGTACTTC.

There are many counts of this clonotype. The chain links TRBV6-5 to TRBJ2-1, with 10 bases identical to TRBD2. The CDR3 totals 18 residues. Trimming at V came to 2 bases and at J to 4 bases, leaving 11 bases not matched to a gene. Germline assignment: CDR1 MNHEY and CDR2 SVGAGI. The CDR3 here is CASSYPASGGPRYNEQFF. The DNA of the CDR3 is TGTGCCAGCAGTTACCCGGCTAGCGGGGGCCCCCGATACAATGAGCAGTTCTTC.

This clonotype was observed many times. This chain links TRBV10-1 with TRBJ2-3; D is tentatively TRBD1 or TRBD2 (5 bases each). The CDR3 runs 14 residues. Trimming cost V 10 bases and J 5 bases, with 19 bases left between them. CDR1 is WNHNN, CDR2 SYGVQD, per germline (reference sequence). The CDR3 DNA reads TGCGCCACCGGGGCCGGCCCTTACAGAGATACGCAGTATTTT. This gives the protein CATGAGPYRDTQYF.

This clonotype was counted many times. The chain carries TRBV5-1 and TRBJ2-1; 8 bases line up with TRBD2. The CDR3 has 15 amino acids. The germline V gene encodes CDR1 SGHRS and CDR2 YFSETQ. The junction had 6 bases not matched to a gene; V was cut back by 3 bases and J by 4 bases. CDR3 DNA: TGCGCCAGCAGCTCGGGGGGGAGCCTTTACAATGAGCAGTTCTTC. Translating gives CASSSGGSLYNEQFF.

This clonotype was found many times. The chain couples TRBV20-1 to TRBJ2-3; TRBD2 might be the D (7 bases). The CDR3 runs to 14 residues. V was pared by 6 bases and J by 3 bases, with 16 bases between. CDR1 and CDR2 (germline): DFQATT, SNEGSKA (reference sequence). Written as DNA, the CDR3 is TGCAGTGCAGGCGGGGGCTATGGGACAGATACGCAGTATTTT. Residues: CSAGGGYGTDTQYF.

This clonotype was counted many times. The rearrangement links TRBV5-1 to TRBJ1-6; unclear D gene. The germline V gene has CDR1 SGHRS and CDR2 YFSETQ. The V gene lost 7 bases and the J gene lost 5 bases, with 10 bases spanning the gap. The CDR3 has 13 amino acids. The CDR3 nucleotides read TGCGCCAGCTCCGGATGGGATAATTCACCCCTCCACTTT. Protein: CASSGWDNSPLHF.

The sample holds a few counts of this clonotype. This chain connects TRBV7-2 to TRBJ2-2; maybe TRBD1 (6 bases). V shed 0 bases and J shed 1 base, with 12 bases lying between them. The CDR3 is 17 residues long. Germline V CDR1 and CDR2: SGHTA, FQGNSA. The DNA for the CDR3 is TGTGCCAGCAGCTTAGCCCCCCCGGACAGGAACACCGGGGAGCTGTTTTTT. As protein: CASSLAPPDRNTGELFF.

This clonotype was counted ten times or more. This chain links TRBV12-3 or TRBV12-4 with TRBJ1-5; 9 bases align to TRBD1. With 0 bases clipped from V and 1 base from J, the junction kept 1 base outside the gene matches. The CDR3 is 16 residues long. The CDR3 nucleotides are TGTGCCAGCAGTTTAGCGGGACAGGGAAGCAATCAGCCCCAGCATTTT. It translates to CASSLAGQGSNQPQHF.

This clonotype was picked up many times. Written as DNA, the CDR3 is TGCAGCGTTGGTGGGAGCTCTGGAAACACCATATATTTT. It yields the protein CSVGGSSGNTIYF. The chain combines TRBV29-1 with TRBJ1-3; D ambiguous. The CDR3 extends over 13 amino acids. The V gene lost 4 bases and the J gene lost 0 bases, with 7 bases spanning the gap. The germline gives CDR1 SQVTM, CDR2 ANQGSEA.

This clonotype was recorded a few times. The chain employs TRBV4-1 and TRBJ2-7; 9 bases map to TRBD2. CDR1 and CDR2 from the germline V gene are MGHRA and YSYEKL. The CDR3 has 16 residues. J was trimmed by 3 bases and V by 4 bases; bases with no gene match: 10. CDR3 sequence reads: CASSLVVGSGGYEQYF. Written as DNA, the CDR3 is TGCGCCAGCAGCCTAGTCGTCGGTAGCGGGGGCTACGAGCAGTACTTC.

This clonotype occurred many times. This rearrangement joins TRBV24-1 to TRBJ2-7; perhaps TRBD1 as D (5 bases). The V and J ends lost 3 bases and 3 bases respectively, with 5 bases between them. CDR1 is KGHDR and CDR2 is SFDVKD in the germline V gene. The CDR3 is made up of 12 amino acids. The CDR3 coding sequence is TGTGCCACCAGTGATCAGGGCTACGAGCAGTACTTC. Translated, it gives CATSDQGYEQYF.

The J gene is TRBJ2-5, the V gene TRBV20-1; D is perhaps TRBD1 or TRBD2 (7 bases each). V was shortened by 6 bases and J by 2 bases, with 25 bases between the two germline ends. The CDR3 length is 17 residues. Germline lookup yields CDR1 DFQATT and CDR2 SNEGSKA (reference sequence). For the CDR3, the DNA is TGCAGTGCCGGGGACGGGCAGGGGGGGATAGTGCAAGAGACCCAGTACTTC. Amino acids: CSAGDGQGGIVQETQYF.

This clonotype has ten or more counts. The chain combines TRBV12-3 or TRBV12-4 with TRBJ2-2; TRBD1 matches 7 bases. The junction had 5 bases not matched to a gene; V was cut back by 2 bases and J by 5 bases. This CDR3 is built from 15 residues. The DNA for the CDR3 is TGTGCCAGCAGTTTATCAGGGGGTTGGACCGGGGAGCTGTTTTTT. This sequence encodes CASSLSGGWTGELFF.

This clonotype was observed many times. V gene TRBV27 combines with J gene TRBJ2-7; tentative D call: TRBD1 (6 bases). The CDR3 consists of 15 residues. Trimming pared 6 bases from V and 2 bases from J, leaving 17 bases between. CDR1 MNHEY and CDR2 SMNVEV come from the germline V gene (reference sequence). CDR3 in amino acids: CASRGETGHPYEQYF. CDR3 sequence (DNA): TGTGCCAGCAGAGGGGAAACAGGGCATCCCTACGAGCAGTACTTC.